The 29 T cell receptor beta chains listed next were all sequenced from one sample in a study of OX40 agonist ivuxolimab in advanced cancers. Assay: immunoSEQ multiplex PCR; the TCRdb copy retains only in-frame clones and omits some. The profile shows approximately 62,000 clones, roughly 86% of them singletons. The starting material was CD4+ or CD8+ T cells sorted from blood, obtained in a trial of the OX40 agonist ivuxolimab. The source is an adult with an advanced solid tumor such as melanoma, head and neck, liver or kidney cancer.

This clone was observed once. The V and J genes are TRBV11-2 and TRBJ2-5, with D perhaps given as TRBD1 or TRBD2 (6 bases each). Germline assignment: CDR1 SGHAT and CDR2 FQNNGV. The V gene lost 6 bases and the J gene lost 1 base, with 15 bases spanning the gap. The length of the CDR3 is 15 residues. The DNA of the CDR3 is TGTGCCAGCAGTACTACACAGGGACTCCAAGAGACCCAGTACTTC. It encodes CASSTTQGLQETQYF.

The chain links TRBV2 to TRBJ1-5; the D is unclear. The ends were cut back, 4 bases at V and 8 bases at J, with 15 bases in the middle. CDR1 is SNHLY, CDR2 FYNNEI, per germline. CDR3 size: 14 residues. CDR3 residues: CASSVVTAREPQHF. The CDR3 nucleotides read TGTGCCAGCAGTGTTGTAACGGCTCGAGAGCCCCAGCATTTT.

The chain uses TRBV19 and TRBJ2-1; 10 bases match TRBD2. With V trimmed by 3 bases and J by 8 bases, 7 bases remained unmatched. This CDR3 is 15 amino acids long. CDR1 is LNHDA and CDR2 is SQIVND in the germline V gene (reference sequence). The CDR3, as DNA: TGTGCCAGTAGTATCTTAGCGGGAGGTCCCGATGAGCAGTTCTTC. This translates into CASSILAGGPDEQFF.

CDR3 DNA sequence: TGTGCCAGCAGTCCCCGAGTGGCCGGGGAGCTGTTTTTT. This sequence encodes CASSPRVAGELFF. The V gene is TRBV27, the J gene TRBJ2-2; D call uncertain. Looked up from germline, CDR1 is MNHEY and CDR2 is SMNVEV (reference sequence). V was cut by 5 bases and J by 6 bases, with 10 bases left in between. This CDR3 has 13 residues.

The CDR3 here is CASSDLGLSSYNSPLHF. The CDR3 DNA reads TGTGCCAGCAGTGATCTTGGGCTTAGCTCCTATAATTCACCCCTCCACTTT. J is TRBJ1-6 and V is TRBV2, with D hard to call. The CDR3 totals 17 residues. Trimming shortened V by 3 bases and J by 0 bases, and 12 bases separated the two germline ends. The germline V gene encodes CDR1 SNHLY and CDR2 FYNNEI.

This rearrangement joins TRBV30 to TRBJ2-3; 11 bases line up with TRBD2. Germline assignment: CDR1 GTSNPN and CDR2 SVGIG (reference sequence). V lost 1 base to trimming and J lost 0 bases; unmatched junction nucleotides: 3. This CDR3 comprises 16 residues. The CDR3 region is CAWSAGLAGSTDTQYF. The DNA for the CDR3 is TGTGCCTGGAGTGCTGGACTAGCGGGTAGCACAGATACGCAGTATTTT.

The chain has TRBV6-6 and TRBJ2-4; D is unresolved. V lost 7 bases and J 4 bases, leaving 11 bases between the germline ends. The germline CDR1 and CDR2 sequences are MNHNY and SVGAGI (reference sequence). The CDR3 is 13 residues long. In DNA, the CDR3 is TGTGCCAGCATGGCAGCCCCGAAAAACATTCAGTACTTC. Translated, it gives CASMAAPKNIQYF.

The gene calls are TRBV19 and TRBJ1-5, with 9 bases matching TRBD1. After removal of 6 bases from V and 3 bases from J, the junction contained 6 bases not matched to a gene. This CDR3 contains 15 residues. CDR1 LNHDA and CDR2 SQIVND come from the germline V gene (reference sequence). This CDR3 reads CASRRTGVVNQPQHF. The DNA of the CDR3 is TGTGCCAGTAGGAGGACAGGGGTCGTCAATCAGCCCCAGCATTTT.

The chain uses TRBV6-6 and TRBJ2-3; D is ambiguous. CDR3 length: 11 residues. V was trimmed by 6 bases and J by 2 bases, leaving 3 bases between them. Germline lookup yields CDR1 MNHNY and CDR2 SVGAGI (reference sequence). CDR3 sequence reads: CASRLTDTQYF. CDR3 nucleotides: TGTGCCAGCAGACTCACAGATACGCAGTATTTT.

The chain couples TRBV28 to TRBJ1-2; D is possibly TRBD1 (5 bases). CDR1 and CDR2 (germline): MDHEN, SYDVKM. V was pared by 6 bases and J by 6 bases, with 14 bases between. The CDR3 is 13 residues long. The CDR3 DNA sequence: TGTGCCAGCAGCCCGGGACGGAAACATGGCTACACCTTC. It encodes CASSPGRKHGYTF.

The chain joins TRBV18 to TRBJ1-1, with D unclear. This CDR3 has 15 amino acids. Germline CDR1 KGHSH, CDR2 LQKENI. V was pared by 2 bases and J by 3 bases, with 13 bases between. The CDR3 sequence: CASSPTLQKDTEAFF. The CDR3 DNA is TGTGCCAGCTCACCAACCTTACAGAAAGACACTGAAGCTTTCTTT.

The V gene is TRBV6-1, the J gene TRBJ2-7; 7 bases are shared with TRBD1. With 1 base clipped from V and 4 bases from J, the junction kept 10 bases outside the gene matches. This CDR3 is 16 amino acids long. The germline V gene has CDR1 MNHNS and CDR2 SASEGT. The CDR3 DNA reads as TGTGCCAGCAGTGAAGGCCCACAGGGGACGGCGTACGAGCAGTACTTC. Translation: CASSEGPQGTAYEQYF.

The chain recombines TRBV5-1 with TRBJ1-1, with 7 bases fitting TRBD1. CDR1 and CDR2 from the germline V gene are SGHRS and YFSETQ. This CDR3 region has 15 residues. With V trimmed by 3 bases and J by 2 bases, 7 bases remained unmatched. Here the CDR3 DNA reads TGCGCCAGCAGCTCACAGGGGAAGAGAAACACTGAAGCTTTCTTT. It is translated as CASSSQGKRNTEAFF.

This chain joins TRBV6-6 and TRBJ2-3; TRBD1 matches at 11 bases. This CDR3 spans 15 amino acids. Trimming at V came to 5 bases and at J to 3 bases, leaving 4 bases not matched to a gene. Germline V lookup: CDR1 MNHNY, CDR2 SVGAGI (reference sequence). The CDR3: CASSPRDRGTDTQYF. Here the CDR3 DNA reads TGTGCCAGCAGTCCCCGGGACAGGGGGACAGATACGCAGTATTTT.

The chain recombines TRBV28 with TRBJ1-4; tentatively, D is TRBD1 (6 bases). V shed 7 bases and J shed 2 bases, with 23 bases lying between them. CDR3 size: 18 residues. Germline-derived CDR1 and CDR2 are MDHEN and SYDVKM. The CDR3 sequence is CASTIDRFGLRTNEKLFF. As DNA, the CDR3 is TGTGCCAGCACCATTGACAGGTTTGGGTTGAGGACTAATGAAAAACTGTTTTTT.

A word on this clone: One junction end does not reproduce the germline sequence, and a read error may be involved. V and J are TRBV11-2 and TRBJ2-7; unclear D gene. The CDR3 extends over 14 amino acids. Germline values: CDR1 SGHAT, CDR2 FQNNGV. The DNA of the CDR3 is TGTGCCAGCAGTTTAGACCTAATAAACTACGAGCAGTACTTC. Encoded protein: CASSLDLINYEQYF. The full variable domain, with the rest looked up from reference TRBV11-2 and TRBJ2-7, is EAGVAQSPRYKIIEKRQSVAFWCNPISGHATLYWYQQILGQGPKLLIQFQNNGVVDDSQLPKDRFSAERLKGVDSTLKIQPAKLEDSAVYLCASSLDLINYEQYFGPGTRLTVT.

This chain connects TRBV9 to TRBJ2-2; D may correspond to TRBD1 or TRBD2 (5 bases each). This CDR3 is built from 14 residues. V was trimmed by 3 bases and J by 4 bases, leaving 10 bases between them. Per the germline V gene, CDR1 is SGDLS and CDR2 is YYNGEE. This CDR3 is CASSAYGTTGELFF. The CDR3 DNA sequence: TGTGCCAGCAGCGCCTACGGGACCACCGGGGAGCTGTTTTTT. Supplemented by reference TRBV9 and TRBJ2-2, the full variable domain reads DSGVTQTPKHLITATGQRVTLRCSPRSGDLSVYWYQQSLDQGLQFLIQYYNGEERAKGNILERFSAQQFPDLHSELNLSSLELGDSALYFCASSAYGTTGELFFGEGSRLTVL.

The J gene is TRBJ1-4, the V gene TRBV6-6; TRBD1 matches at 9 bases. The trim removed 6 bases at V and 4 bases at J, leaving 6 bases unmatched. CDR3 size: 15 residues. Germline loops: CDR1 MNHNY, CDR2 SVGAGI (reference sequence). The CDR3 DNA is TGTGCCAGCAGGAGGGGACAGGGTATTAATGAAAAACTGTTTTTT. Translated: CASRRGQGINEKLFF.

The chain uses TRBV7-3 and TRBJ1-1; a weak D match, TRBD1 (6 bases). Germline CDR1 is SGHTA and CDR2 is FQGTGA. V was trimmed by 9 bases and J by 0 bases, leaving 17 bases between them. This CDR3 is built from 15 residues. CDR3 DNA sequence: TGTGCCAGTTCGTACGGTGGGGGCCTGAACACTGAAGCTTTCTTT. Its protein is CASSYGGGLNTEAFF.

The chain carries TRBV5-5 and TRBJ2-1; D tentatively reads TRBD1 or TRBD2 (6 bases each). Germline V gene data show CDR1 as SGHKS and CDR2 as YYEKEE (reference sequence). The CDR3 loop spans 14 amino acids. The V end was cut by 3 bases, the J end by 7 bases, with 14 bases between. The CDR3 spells CASSSPTGTNEQFF. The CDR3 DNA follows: TGTGCCAGCAGCTCCCCAACAGGGACTAATGAGCAGTTCTTC. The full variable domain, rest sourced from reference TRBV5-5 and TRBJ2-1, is DAGVTQSPTHLIKTRGQQVTLRCSPISGHKSVSWYQQVLGQGPQFIFQYYEKEERGRGNFPDRFSARQFPNYSSELNVNALLLGDSALYLCASSSPTGTNEQFFGPGTRLTVL.

CDR3 residues: CAIGTSGTAYNEQFF. In nucleotides, the CDR3 is TGTGCCATCGGTACCTCCGGGACAGCCTACAATGAGCAGTTCTTC. The chain recombines TRBV10-3 with TRBJ2-1; 7 bases line up with TRBD1. This CDR3 has 15 residues. Trimming took 8 bases from V and 2 from J; bases not matched to a gene: 9. Germline V gene lookup returns CDR1 ENHRY and CDR2 SYGVKD.

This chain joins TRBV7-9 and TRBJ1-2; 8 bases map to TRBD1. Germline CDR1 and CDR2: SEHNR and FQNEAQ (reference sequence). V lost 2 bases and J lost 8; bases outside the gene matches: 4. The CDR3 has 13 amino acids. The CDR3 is CASSLIQGEGYTF. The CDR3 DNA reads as TGTGCCAGCAGCTTAATACAGGGGGAAGGCTACACCTTC.

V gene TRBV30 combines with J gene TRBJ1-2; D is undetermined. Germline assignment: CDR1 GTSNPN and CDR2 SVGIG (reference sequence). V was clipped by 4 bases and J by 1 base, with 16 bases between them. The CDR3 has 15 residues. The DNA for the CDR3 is TGTGCCTGGACGGCGGCCACGAATATTAACTATGGCTACACCTTC. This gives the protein CAWTAATNINYGYTF.

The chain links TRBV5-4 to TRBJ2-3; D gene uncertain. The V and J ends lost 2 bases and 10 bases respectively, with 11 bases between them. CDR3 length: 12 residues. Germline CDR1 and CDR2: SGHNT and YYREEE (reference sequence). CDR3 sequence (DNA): TGTGCCAGCAGCTTTAATTTGGATGCGCAGTATTTT. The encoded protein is CASSFNLDAQYF.

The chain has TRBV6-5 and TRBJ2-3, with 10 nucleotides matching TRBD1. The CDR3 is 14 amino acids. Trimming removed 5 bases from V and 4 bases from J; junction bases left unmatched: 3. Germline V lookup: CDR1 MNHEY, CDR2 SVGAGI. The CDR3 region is CASSGDRGADTQYF. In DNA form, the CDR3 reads TGTGCCAGCAGTGGGGACAGGGGCGCAGATACGCAGTATTTT.

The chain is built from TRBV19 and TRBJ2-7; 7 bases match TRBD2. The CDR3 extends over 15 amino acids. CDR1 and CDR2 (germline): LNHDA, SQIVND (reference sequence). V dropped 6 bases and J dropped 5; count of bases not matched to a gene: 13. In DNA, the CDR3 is TGTGCCAGTAGCTCGGGTTGGGGAGGGAACAACGAGCAGTACTTC. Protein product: CASSSGWGGNNEQYF.

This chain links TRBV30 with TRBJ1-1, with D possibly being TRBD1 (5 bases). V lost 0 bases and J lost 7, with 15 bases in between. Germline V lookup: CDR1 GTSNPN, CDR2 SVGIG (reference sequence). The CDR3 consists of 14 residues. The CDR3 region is CAWSVSGLGHEAFF. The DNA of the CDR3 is TGTGCCTGGAGTGTTTCGGGGCTAGGGCATGAAGCTTTCTTT.

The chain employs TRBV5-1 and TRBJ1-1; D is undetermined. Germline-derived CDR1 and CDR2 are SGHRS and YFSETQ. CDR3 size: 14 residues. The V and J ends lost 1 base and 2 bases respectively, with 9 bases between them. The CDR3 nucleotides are TGCGCCAGCAGCTTGAACAGAGGAAACACTGAAGCTTTCTTT. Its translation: CASSLNRGNTEAFF.

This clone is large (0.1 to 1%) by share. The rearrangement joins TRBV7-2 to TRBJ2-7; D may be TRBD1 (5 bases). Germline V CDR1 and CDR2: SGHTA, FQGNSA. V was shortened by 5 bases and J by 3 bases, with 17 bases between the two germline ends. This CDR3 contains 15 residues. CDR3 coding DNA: TGTGCCAGCAGCCCACTCGGTGCCCAGGGCTACGAGCAGTACTTC. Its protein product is CASSPLGAQGYEQYF. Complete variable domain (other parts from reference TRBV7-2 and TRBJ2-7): GAGVSQSPSNKVTEKGKDVELRCDPISGHTALYWYRQSLGQGLEFLIYFQGNSAPDKSGLPSDRFSAERTGGSVSTLTIQRTQQEDSAVYLCASSPLGAQGYEQYFGPGTRLTVT.